The 21 T cell receptor beta chains reported below all come from one sample, sequenced in a study of monozygotic twins with cystic fibrosis. Sequencing used immunoSEQ multiplex PCR; TCRdb keeps in-frame clones, though not all of them. The sample holds about 16,000 clones, around 96% seen once. Sequenced material: blood. These receptors were taken from a girl aged 2 to 9 with cystic fibrosis.

This clone was observed a single time. This chain uses TRBV30 with TRBJ1-1; D may be TRBD1 (5 bases). Germline V gene lookup returns CDR1 GTSNPN and CDR2 SVGIG (reference sequence). Trimming left V 3 bases short and J 11 bases short, with 13 bases between. This CDR3 spans 11 amino acids. CDR3 bases: TGTGCCTGGAGGGGGGTTGCGGCGGCTTTCTTT. This encodes CAWRGVAAAFF.

The genes are TRBV9 and TRBJ1-1; D gene unclear. The CDR3 runs 14 residues. V shed 0 bases and J shed 0 bases, with 6 bases lying between them. In germline, CDR1 is SGDLS, CDR2 YYNGEE. This chain's CDR3 is CASSVDGVNTEAFF. In DNA form, the CDR3 reads TGTGCCAGCAGCGTAGACGGGGTGAACACTGAAGCTTTCTTT.

CDR3 sequence: CSVGGLVAGNTDTQYF. CDR3 bases: TGCAGCGTGGGGGGATTGGTAGCGGGCAACACAGATACGCAGTATTTT. J is TRBJ2-3 and V is TRBV29-1, with 7 bases that match TRBD2. The CDR3 is 16 residues long. Trimming took 6 bases from V and 2 from J; bases not matched to a gene: 14. The germline V gene has CDR1 SQVTM and CDR2 ANQGSEA.

The rearrangement joins TRBV9 to TRBJ2-1; D is possibly TRBD1 or TRBD2 (5 bases each). This CDR3 has 15 residues. Trimming shortened V by 4 bases and J by 5 bases, and 16 bases separated the two germline ends. Germline CDR1 reads SGDLS; CDR2 reads YYNGEE. The chain's CDR3 is CASSSRDLGNNEQFF. CDR3 sequence (DNA): TGTGCCAGCAGCTCCCGGGACCTTGGGAACAATGAGCAGTTCTTC.

In its sample, this clone was seen once. The gene calls are TRBV5-1 and TRBJ2-7; D could derive from TRBD1 or TRBD2 (5 bases each). V dropped 4 bases and J dropped 6 bases, with 14 bases sitting between them. The germline CDR1 and CDR2 sequences are SGHRS and YFSETQ. The CDR3 has 13 amino acids. The CDR3 reads CASSPRGEGEQYF. In nucleotides, the CDR3 is TGCGCCAGCAGCCCGAGGGGAGAGGGCGAGCAGTACTTC.

This chain connects TRBV27 to TRBJ1-2; D call uncertain. V was pared by 4 bases and J by 10 bases, with 16 bases between. CDR3 length: 13 residues. Germline CDR1 and CDR2: MNHEY and SMNVEV (reference sequence). CDR3 in amino acids: CASSSQPQDAYTF. In nucleotides, the CDR3 is TGTGCCAGCAGTTCCCAGCCTCAGGACGCCTACACCTTC.

The chain is built from TRBV5-4 and TRBJ1-1, with D hard to call. Deletions cut 0 bases from V and 1 base from J, with 10 bases between. This CDR3 is built from 15 residues. The germline V gene encodes CDR1 SGHNT and CDR2 YYREEE (reference sequence). The CDR3 DNA follows: TGTGCCAGCAGCTTGGATTTGGGGAGGAACACTGAAGCTTTCTTT. Translation gives CASSLDLGRNTEAFF.

This chain links TRBV18 with TRBJ2-1; D call uncertain. V gave up 3 bases and J gave up 2 bases, with 8 bases separating them. This CDR3 has 14 amino acids. Germline V gene data show CDR1 as KGHSH and CDR2 as LQKENI. The chain's CDR3 is CASSPGPTYNEQFF. CDR3 sequence (DNA): TGTGCCAGCTCACCCGGGCCCACCTACAATGAGCAGTTCTTC.

This chain links TRBV29-1 with TRBJ2-4; 7 nucleotides line up with TRBD1. This CDR3 spans 14 amino acids. Germline loops: CDR1 SQVTM, CDR2 ANQGSEA. Trimming at V came to 4 bases and at J to 4 bases, leaving 7 bases not matched to a gene. CDR3 sequence (DNA): TGCAGCGTTGTCGTCAGGGGGTCTAAAAACATTCAGTACTTC. Protein product: CSVVVRGSKNIQYF.

The V gene is TRBV28, the J gene TRBJ1-2; D gene ambiguous. The CDR3 sequence is 11 residues long. V shed 6 bases and J shed 7 bases, with 9 bases lying between them. Germline V lookup: CDR1 MDHEN, CDR2 SYDVKM. The CDR3 region is CASSQRLGYTF. The CDR3 DNA reads TGTGCCAGCAGCCAAAGGCTTGGCTACACCTTC.

The rearrangement joins TRBV5-1 to TRBJ1-6, with TRBD1 identical over 8 bases. The length of the CDR3 is 16 residues. From germline, CDR1 is SGHRS and CDR2 YFSETQ. V was clipped by 0 bases and J by 7 bases; unmatched bases: 6. The CDR3 nucleotides are TGCGCCAGCAGCTTGGGGCAGGGGGCCGACAATTCACCCCTCCACTTT. Translated, it gives CASSLGQGADNSPLHF.

This chain links TRBV11-2 with TRBJ1-1, with D unclear. Germline CDR1 SGHAT, CDR2 FQNNGV. The CDR3 consists of 14 residues. The ends were cut back, 3 bases at V and 2 bases at J, with 10 bases in the middle. CDR3 coding DNA: TGTGCCAGCAGCTTCCAGAGTCCCAACACTGAAGCTTTCTTT. Translation: CASSFQSPNTEAFF.

V usage is TRBV7-9 and J usage is TRBJ1-5; D perhaps matches TRBD1 (5 bases). There are 15 residues in the CDR3. Trimming shortened V by 0 bases and J by 9 bases, and 15 bases separated the two germline ends. Germline V gives CDR1 SEHNR, CDR2 FQNEAQ (reference sequence). In DNA, the CDR3 is TGTGCCAGCAGCTTAGCATCGGGGGTGGTACCGCCCCAGCATTTT. Its translation is CASSLASGVVPPQHF. Full variable domain (outside the CDR3, taken from reference TRBV7-9 and TRBJ1-5): DTGVSQNPRHKITKRGQNVTFRCDPISEHNRLYWYRQTLGQGPEFLTYFQNEAQLEKSRLLSDRFSAERPKGSFSTLEIQRTEQGDSAMYLCASSLASGVVPPQHFGDGTRLSIL.

CDR3 nucleotide sequence: TGCGCCAGCAGCCAAGCGGCCTTCTTAGCGGGGGGCGACACCGGGGAGCTGTTTTTT. It specifies CASSQAAFLAGGDTGELFF. The rearrangement uses TRBV4-3 and TRBJ2-2; 10 bases map to TRBD2. The CDR3 covers 19 residues. The V gene end was trimmed by 1 base and the J gene end by 3 bases; junction bases not matched to a gene: 11. Germline assignment: CDR1 LGHNA and CDR2 YSLEER.

The chain carries TRBV7-2 and TRBJ2-7; 11 bases fit TRBD2. Losses at the gene ends were 4 bases for V and 8 bases for J; bases not matched to a gene: 10. Germline CDR1 reads SGHTA; CDR2 reads FQGNSA. CDR3 size: 15 residues. CDR3 in DNA: TGTGCCAGCAGCTCCGGGACTAGCGGAGCGCGGCAGCAGTACTTC. Its translation: CASSSGTSGARQQYF.

This rearrangement joins TRBV2 to TRBJ1-4, with 12 bases identical to TRBD1. The CDR3 length is 16 residues. Germline V CDR1 and CDR2: SNHLY, FYNNEI. V was pared by 5 bases and J by 5 bases, with 6 bases of the junction left unmatched. The CDR3 spells CASSPGQGAGNEKLFF. The CDR3 region has the DNA TGTGCCAGCAGTCCGGGACAGGGGGCGGGGAATGAAAAACTGTTTTTT.

V and J are TRBV27 and TRBJ2-5; maybe TRBD2 (5 bases). V gave up 6 bases and J gave up 5 bases, with 13 bases separating them. This CDR3 region has 13 residues. From germline, CDR1 is MNHEY and CDR2 SMNVEV (reference sequence). CDR3 sequence reads: CASRGVYRETQYF. DNA of the CDR3: TGTGCCAGCAGGGGAGTGTACCGGGAGACCCAGTACTTC.

The chain uses TRBV7-9 and TRBJ1-2; TRBD1 might be the D (5 bases). Trimming took off 5 bases at V and 1 base at J, with 5 bases between the two ends. The CDR3 extends over 12 amino acids. Germline V gene data show CDR1 as SEHNR and CDR2 as FQNEAQ (reference sequence). The CDR3 is CASSRGNYGYTF. The CDR3 DNA is TGTGCCAGCAGCAGGGGTAACTATGGCTACACCTTC.

The chain has TRBV4-3 and TRBJ2-7; tentatively, D is TRBD1 (5 bases). Germline V gene lookup returns CDR1 LGHNA and CDR2 YSLEER. Deletions cut 1 base from V and 5 bases from J, with 12 bases between. CDR3 size: 14 residues. The CDR3 nucleotides are TGCGCCAGCAGCCAAGTGTGGGGCAGCAACGAGCAGTACTTC. As protein: CASSQVWGSNEQYF.

The V and J genes are TRBV29-1 and TRBJ1-1, with D possibly matching TRBD1 (6 bases). Looked up from germline, CDR1 is SQVTM and CDR2 is ANQGSEA. Trimming stripped 0 bases from V and 4 bases from J, with 30 bases between. The CDR3 length is 20 residues. CDR3: CSVEDHLGAGGGHGGTEAFF. As DNA, the CDR3 is TGCAGCGTTGAAGATCACTTAGGGGCCGGGGGCGGCCACGGTGGCACTGAAGCTTTCTTT.

J is TRBJ2-7 and V is TRBV7-9; D is unclear. The length of the CDR3 is 14 residues. With 1 base removed from V and 2 bases from J, the gap between germline ends came to 9 bases. The germline gives CDR1 SEHNR, CDR2 FQNEAQ (reference sequence). The CDR3 is CASSLGLSPYEQYF. In nucleotides, the CDR3 is TGTGCCAGCAGCTTAGGACTGAGTCCCTACGAGCAGTACTTC.